This T cell receptor beta chain emerged from a study of breast tumors, draining lymph nodes, adjacent tissues. Broader study findings: Data fit most tumor T cells coming from lymph node, expanding in tumor. Tumor repertoires ranked between lymph nodes and nontumor tissue in diversity, with V and J gene preferences. Luminal-like breast cancer showed significantly higher tumor–nontumor repertoire similarity than basal-like. Data only fit, rather than demonstrated, lymph node origin of most tumor T cells.

Breast cancer patients provided tissue from their axillary draining lymph nodes. There are many counts of this clonotype. What it binds is unknown. V trimming: 5 bases; J trimming: 8 bases; junction bases outside the gene matches: 6. The CDR3 contains 14 residues. TCRdb called the multiplex PCR reads again in MiXCR, with one record for every CDR3 protein. The profile covers under 250,000 distinct CDR3 sequences, with roughly 30% appearing a single time and roughly 1.5% taken by the ten largest. This sequence joins TRBV12-3 or TRBV12-4 and TRBJ2-4, with TRBD1 identical over 10 bases. The origin of this receptor is a female donor with breast cancer. Some clones in this sample may be carry-over from other donors' samples. Material: axillary lymph node tissue. CDR3 in amino acids: CASSTGQGNDIQYF. In DNA, the CDR3 is TGTGCCAGCAGTACGGGACAGGGGAACGACATTCAGTACTTC.